This note documents a single TCR beta chain sequence. Regarding time point: baseline pretreatment blood. Treatment here: 15 Gy SBRT to primary tumor, nephrectomy 4 weeks later. The sample belongs to a study of radiation and T cells in renal cell carcinoma. Trimming left V 5 bases short and J 8 bases short, with 32 bases between. The germline V gene has CDR1 MNHEY and CDR2 SMNVEV (reference sequence). CDR3 size: 19 residues. TCRdb's table, derived via immunoSEQ multiplex PCR, lists solely in-frame clones and lacks some. The sample lists 130,000 to 150,000 clones, 88% seen once, with around 4% in the top ten.

The chain carries TRBV27 and TRBJ2-3, with a tentative D call TRBD1 (7 bases). This sequence originates from a woman in her 70s with renal cell carcinoma. The input for sequencing was blood, taken from a patient whose treatment included radiotherapy and nephrectomy. DNA for the CDR3: TGTGCCAGCAGTCCCCGGGTCGGGAGACAGGGTGGTGACACCGGTACGCAGTATTTT. Its protein product is CASSPRVGRQGGDTGTQYF.